This T cell receptor beta chain was documented in a study of blood T cell repertoires in COVID-19. Study-level background: From the United States, Italy and Spain came samples of acute and convalescent COVID-19. The analysed material was cDNA or gDNA that came from T cells, B-cell-depleted T cells, or PBMCs.

Authors' methods: Amplified reference gene primers provided the basis for estimating nucleated cell counts. TCRdb keeps only in-frame clones here, not all; method: immunoSEQ multiplex PCR. The V and J calls and clone size were taken over from that table, and D and trimming were inferred from the DNA. Of tens of thousands of clones in the sample, 75% to 90% were seen once. V gave up 4 bases and J gave up 3 bases; unmatched junction bases: 5. The CDR3 covers 14 residues. Per the germline V gene, CDR1 is MNHEY and CDR2 is SVGAGI. This TCR derives from a woman at least 80 years old with active COVID-19. Sequencing input: peripheral blood. This chain joins TRBV6-5 and TRBJ2-7; 8 bases agree with TRBD2. The CDR3 DNA sequence: TGTGCCAGCAGTTTAGCGGGACCAGGCTACGAGCAGTACTTC. This gives the protein CASSLAGPGYEQYF.